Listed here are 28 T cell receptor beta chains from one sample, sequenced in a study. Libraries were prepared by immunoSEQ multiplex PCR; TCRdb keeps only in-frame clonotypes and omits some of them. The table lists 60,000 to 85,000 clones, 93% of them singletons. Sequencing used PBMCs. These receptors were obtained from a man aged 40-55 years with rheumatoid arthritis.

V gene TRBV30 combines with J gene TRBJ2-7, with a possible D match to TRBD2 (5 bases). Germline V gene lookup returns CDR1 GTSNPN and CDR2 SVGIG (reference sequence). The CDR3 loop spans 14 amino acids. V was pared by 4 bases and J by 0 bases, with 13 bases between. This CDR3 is CAWNVAMSSYEQYF. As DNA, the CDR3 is TGTGCCTGGAATGTAGCGATGAGCTCCTACGAGCAGTACTTC.

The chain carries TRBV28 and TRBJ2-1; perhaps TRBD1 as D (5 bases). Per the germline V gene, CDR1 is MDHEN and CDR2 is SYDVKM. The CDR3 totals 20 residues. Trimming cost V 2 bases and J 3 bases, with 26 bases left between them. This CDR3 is CASSLKVLDFGDRYYNEQFF. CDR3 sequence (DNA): TGTGCCAGCAGTTTAAAGGTCTTGGATTTCGGAGACAGATACTACAATGAGCAGTTCTTC.

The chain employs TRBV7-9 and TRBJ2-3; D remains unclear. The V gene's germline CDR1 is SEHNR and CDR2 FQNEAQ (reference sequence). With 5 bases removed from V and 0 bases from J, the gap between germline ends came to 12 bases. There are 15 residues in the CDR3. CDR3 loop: CASSLRSGSTDTQYF. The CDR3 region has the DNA TGTGCCAGCAGCCTAAGGTCGGGCAGCACAGATACGCAGTATTTT.

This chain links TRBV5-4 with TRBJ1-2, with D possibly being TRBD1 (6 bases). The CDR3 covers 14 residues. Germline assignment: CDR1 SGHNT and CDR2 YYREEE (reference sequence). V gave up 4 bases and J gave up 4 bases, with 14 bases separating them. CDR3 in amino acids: CASSTPQGRYGYTF. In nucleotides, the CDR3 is TGTGCCAGCAGCACCCCACAGGGCCGCTATGGCTACACCTTC.

The CDR3 DNA sequence: TGTGCCAGTAGTGGGGGGGAGAGCTCCTACAATGAGCAGTTCTTC. The encoded protein is CASSGGESSYNEQFF. The J gene is TRBJ2-1, the V gene TRBV19; 7 positions match TRBD2. V dropped 5 bases and J dropped 0; count of bases not matched to a gene: 4. This CDR3 is 15 amino acids long. Germline loops: CDR1 LNHDA, CDR2 SQIVND (reference sequence).

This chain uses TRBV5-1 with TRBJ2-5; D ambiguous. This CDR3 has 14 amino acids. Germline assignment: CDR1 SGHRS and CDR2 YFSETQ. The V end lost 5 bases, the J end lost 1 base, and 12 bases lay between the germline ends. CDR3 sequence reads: CASSLSRAQETQYF. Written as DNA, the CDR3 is TGCGCCAGCAGTTTATCCCGGGCCCAAGAGACCCAGTACTTC.

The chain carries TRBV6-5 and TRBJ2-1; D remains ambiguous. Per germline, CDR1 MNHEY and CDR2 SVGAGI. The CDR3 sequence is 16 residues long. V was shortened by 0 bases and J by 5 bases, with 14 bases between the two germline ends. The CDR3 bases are TGTGCCAGCAGTTACTCGGTGGGCGCGAAGGACAATGAGCAGTTCTTC. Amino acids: CASSYSVGAKDNEQFF.

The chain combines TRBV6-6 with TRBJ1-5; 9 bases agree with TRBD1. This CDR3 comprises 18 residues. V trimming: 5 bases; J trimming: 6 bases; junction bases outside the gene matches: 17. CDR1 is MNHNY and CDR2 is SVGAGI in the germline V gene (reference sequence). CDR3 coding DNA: TGTGCCAGCAGTCCCTCGGCATTTTGGACAGGGGTGAGTCAGCCCCAGCATTTT. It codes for CASSPSAFWTGVSQPQHF.

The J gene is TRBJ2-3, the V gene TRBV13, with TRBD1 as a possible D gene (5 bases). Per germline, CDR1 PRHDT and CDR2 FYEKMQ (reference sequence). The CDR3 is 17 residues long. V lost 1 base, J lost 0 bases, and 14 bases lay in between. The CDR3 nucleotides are TGTGCCAGCAGCTTAGAAAGACAGATGACTAGCACAGATACGCAGTATTTT. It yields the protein CASSLERQMTSTDTQYF.

CDR3 in DNA: TGTGCCAGCAGCTTATCTCACCGGGACAGGAGCTCTGGAAACACCATATATTTT. It is translated as CASSLSHRDRSSGNTIYF. The rearrangement joins TRBV7-8 to TRBJ1-3; 8 nucleotides match TRBD1. V shed 2 bases and J 0 bases; nucleotides not matched to a gene: 9. There are 18 residues in the CDR3. The germline V gene encodes CDR1 SGHVS and CDR2 FQNEAQ.

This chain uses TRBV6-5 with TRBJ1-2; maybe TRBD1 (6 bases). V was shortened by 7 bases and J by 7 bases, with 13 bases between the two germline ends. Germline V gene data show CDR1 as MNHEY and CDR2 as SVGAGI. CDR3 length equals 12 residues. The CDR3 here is CASTLGGAGYTF. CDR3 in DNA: TGTGCCAGCACCCTGGGGGGGGCTGGCTACACCTTC.

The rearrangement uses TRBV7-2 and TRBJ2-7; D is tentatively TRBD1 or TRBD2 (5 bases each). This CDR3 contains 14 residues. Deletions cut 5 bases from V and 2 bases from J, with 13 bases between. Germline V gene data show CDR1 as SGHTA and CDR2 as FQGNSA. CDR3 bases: TGTGCCAGCAGCGTCGGGACCGGGACCTACGAGCAGTACTTC. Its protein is CASSVGTGTYEQYF.

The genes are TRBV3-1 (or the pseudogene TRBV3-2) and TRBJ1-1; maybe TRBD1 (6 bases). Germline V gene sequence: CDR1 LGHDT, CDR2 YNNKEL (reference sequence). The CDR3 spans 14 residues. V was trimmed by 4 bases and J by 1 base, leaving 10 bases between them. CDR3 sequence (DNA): TGTGCCAGCAGCCGGCAGACAGGGAACACTGAAGCTTTCTTT. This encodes CASSRQTGNTEAFF.

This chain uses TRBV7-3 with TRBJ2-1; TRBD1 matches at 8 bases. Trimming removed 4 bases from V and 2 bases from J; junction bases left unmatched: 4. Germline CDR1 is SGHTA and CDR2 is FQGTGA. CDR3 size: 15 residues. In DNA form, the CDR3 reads TGTGCCAGCAGCTCTGACAGGGGTCCCTACAATGAGCAGTTCTTC. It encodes CASSSDRGPYNEQFF.

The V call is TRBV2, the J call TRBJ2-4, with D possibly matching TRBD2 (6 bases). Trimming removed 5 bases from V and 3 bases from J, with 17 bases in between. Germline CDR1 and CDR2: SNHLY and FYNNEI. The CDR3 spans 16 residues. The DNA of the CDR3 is TGTGCCAGCAGTTCATCCGGGAGTATCGACAAAAACATTCAGTACTTC. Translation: CASSSSGSIDKNIQYF.

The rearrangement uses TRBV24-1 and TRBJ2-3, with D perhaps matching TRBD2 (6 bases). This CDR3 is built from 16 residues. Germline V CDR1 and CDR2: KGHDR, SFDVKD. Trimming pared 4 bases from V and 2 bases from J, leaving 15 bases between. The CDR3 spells CATSEGTHTPTDTQYF. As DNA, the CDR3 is TGTGCCACCAGTGAGGGGACTCATACCCCCACAGATACGCAGTATTTT.

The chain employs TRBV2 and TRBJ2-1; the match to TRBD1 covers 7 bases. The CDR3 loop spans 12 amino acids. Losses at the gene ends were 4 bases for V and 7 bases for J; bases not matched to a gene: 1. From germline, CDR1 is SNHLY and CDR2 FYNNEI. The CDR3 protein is CASSVDRNEQFF. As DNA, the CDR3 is TGTGCCAGCAGTGTGGACAGGAATGAGCAGTTCTTC.

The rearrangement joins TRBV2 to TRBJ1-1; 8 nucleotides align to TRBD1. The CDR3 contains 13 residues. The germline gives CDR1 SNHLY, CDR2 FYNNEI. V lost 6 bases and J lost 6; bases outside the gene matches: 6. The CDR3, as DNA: TGTGCCAGCAGGCGGACAGGGTGGGCTGAAGCTTTCTTT. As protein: CASRRTGWAEAFF.

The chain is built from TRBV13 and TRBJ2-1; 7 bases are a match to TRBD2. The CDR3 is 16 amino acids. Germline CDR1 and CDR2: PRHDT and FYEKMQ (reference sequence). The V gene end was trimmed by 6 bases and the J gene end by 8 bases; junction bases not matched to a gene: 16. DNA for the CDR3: TGTGCCAGCAGGCATGCCGACGGGAGGCTGGTCGATGAGCAGTTCTTC. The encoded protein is CASRHADGRLVDEQFF.

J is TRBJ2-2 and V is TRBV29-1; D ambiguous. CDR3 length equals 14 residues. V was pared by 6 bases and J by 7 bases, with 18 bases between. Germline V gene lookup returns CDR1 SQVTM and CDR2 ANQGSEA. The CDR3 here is CSVTSRFSGGELFF. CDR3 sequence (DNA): TGCAGCGTCACGTCCCGTTTCTCAGGCGGGGAGCTGTTTTTT.

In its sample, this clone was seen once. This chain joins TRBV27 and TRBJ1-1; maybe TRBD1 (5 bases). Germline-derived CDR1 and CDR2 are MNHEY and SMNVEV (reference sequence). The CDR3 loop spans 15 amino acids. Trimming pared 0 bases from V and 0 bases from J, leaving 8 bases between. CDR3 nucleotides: TGTGCCAGCAGTTTATCGGAGGGGATGAACACTGAAGCTTTCTTT. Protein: CASSLSEGMNTEAFF.

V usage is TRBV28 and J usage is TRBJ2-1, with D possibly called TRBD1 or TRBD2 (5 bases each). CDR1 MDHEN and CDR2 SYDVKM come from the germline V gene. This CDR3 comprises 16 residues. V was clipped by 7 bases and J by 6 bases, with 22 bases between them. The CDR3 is CASTSAGTSPINEQFF. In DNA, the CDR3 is TGTGCCAGCACCAGCGCCGGGACCTCCCCTATCAATGAGCAGTTCTTC. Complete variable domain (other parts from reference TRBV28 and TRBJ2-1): DVKVTQSSRYLVKRTGEKVFLECVQDMDHENMFWYRQDPGLGLRLIYFSYDVKMKEKGDIPEGYSVSREKKERFSLILESASTNQTSMYLCASTSAGTSPINEQFFGPGTRLTVL.

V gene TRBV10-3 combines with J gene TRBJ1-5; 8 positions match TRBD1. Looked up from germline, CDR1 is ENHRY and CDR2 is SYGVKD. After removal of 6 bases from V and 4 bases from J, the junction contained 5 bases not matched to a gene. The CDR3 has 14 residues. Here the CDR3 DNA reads TGTGCCATCAGAGCGACAGGGGAGAATCAGCCCCAGCATTTT. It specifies CAIRATGENQPQHF.

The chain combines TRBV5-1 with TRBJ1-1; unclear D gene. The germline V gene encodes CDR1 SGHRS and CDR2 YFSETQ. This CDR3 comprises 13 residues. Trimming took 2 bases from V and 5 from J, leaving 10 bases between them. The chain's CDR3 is CASSLFFGTEAFF. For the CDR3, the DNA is TGCGCCAGCAGCTTATTTTTTGGGACTGAAGCTTTCTTT.

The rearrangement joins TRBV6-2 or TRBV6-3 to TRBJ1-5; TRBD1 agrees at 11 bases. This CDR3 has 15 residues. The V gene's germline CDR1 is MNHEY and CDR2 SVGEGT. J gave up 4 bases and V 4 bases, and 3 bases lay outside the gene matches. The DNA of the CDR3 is TGTGCCAGCAGTTCCGGGACAGGGGGTAATCAGCCCCAGCATTTT. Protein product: CASSSGTGGNQPQHF.

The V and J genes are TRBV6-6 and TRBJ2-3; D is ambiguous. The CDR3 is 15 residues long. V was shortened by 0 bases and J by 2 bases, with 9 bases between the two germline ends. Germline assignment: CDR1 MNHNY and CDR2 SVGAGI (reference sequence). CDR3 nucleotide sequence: TGTGCCAGCAGTTACTCGGTTACCTACACAGATACGCAGTATTTT. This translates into CASSYSVTYTDTQYF.

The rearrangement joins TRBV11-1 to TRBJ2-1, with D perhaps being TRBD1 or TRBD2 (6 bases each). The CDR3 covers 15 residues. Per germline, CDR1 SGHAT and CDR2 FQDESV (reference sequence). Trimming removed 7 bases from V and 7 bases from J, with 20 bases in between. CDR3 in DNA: TGTGCCAGCACCCCGGTGGGGGGCAGACAGAATGAGCAGTTCTTC. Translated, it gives CASTPVGGRQNEQFF.

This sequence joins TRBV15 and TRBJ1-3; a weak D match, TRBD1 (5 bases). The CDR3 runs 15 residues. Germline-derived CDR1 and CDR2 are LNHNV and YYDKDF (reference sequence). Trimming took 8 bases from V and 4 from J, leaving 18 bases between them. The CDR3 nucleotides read TGTGCCACCGGACGATACGGGACGGGAGGAAACACCATATATTTT. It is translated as CATGRYGTGGNTIYF.